The 5 T cell receptor beta chains presented below share a single source sample, sequenced in a study of blood T cells in healthy people across ages. Primers used in a second PCR of about 7 to 11 cycles were a sample-barcoded 5' primer and a J-beta primer mix. TCRdb independently ran MiXCR on the 5' RACE reads; one entry per CDR3 protein. The table includes some 900,000 distinct CDR3 sequences, under 35% detected once. The material sequenced was blood. The receptors come from an elderly woman in good health.

This clonotype has only one observation. This chain joins TRBV7-9 and TRBJ2-5, with 10 bases matching TRBD1. From germline, CDR1 is SEHNR and CDR2 FQNEAQ (reference sequence). There are 16 residues in the CDR3. Trimming removed 5 bases from V and 11 bases from J; junction bases left unmatched: 17. CDR3 protein: CASSPRGTGVSDEQYF. The CDR3 DNA sequence: TGTGCCAGCAGCCCCCGCGGGACAGGGGTGAGCGATGAGCAGTACTTC.

Ten or more counts support this clonotype. The chain joins TRBV2 to TRBJ1-2; D gene uncertain. Trimming left V 7 bases short and J 6 bases short, with 15 bases between. There are 13 residues in the CDR3. Germline lookup yields CDR1 SNHLY and CDR2 FYNNEI. The CDR3 here is CASILSGVNGYTF. The CDR3 nucleotides read TGTGCCAGCATCTTAAGTGGAGTAAATGGCTACACCTTC.

This clonotype occurred many times. The chain has TRBV2 and TRBJ2-3, with 8 bases matching TRBD1. The CDR3 spans 16 residues. The germline CDR1 and CDR2 sequences are SNHLY and FYNNEI. Trimming took 4 bases from V and 5 from J; bases not matched to a gene: 11. The CDR3 DNA reads TGTGCCAGCAGTGCCAGGGGGCAATCTACTAAAGATACGCAGTATTTT. Amino acid sequence: CASSARGQSTKDTQYF.

This clonotype was observed many times. The genes are TRBV7-2 and TRBJ2-6; D possibly uses TRBD1 or TRBD2 (7 bases each). The V gene lost 7 bases and the J gene lost 5 bases, with 21 bases spanning the gap. Germline CDR1 is SGHTA and CDR2 is FQGNSA. CDR3 size: 17 residues. The CDR3 DNA reads as TGTGCCAGCACTCCAGGGGGGGGCCACGGCTGGGCCAACGTCCTGACTTTC. This gives the protein CASTPGGGHGWANVLTF.

This clonotype was recorded at least ten times. The chain joins TRBV28 to TRBJ2-3; 8 bases are a match to TRBD2. The CDR3 contains 15 residues. J gave up 1 base and V 2 bases, and 2 bases lay outside the gene matches. The germline V gene encodes CDR1 MDHEN and CDR2 SYDVKM. This CDR3 is CASSLVGLGTDTQYF. The CDR3 nucleotides read TGTGCCAGCAGTTTAGTGGGACTAGGCACAGATACGCAGTATTTT.